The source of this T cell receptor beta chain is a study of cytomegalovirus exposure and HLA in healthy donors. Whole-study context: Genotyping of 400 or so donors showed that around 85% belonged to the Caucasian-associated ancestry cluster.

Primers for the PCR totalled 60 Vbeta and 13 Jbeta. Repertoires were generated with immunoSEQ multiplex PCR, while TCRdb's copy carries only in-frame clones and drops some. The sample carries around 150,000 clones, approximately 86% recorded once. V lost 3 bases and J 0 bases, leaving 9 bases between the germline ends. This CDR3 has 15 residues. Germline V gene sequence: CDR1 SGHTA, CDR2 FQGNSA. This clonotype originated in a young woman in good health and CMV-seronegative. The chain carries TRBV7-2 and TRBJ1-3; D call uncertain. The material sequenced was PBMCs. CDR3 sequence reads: CASSFRHISGNTIYF. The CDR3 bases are TGTGCCAGCAGCTTTAGACATATCTCTGGAAACACCATATATTTT.